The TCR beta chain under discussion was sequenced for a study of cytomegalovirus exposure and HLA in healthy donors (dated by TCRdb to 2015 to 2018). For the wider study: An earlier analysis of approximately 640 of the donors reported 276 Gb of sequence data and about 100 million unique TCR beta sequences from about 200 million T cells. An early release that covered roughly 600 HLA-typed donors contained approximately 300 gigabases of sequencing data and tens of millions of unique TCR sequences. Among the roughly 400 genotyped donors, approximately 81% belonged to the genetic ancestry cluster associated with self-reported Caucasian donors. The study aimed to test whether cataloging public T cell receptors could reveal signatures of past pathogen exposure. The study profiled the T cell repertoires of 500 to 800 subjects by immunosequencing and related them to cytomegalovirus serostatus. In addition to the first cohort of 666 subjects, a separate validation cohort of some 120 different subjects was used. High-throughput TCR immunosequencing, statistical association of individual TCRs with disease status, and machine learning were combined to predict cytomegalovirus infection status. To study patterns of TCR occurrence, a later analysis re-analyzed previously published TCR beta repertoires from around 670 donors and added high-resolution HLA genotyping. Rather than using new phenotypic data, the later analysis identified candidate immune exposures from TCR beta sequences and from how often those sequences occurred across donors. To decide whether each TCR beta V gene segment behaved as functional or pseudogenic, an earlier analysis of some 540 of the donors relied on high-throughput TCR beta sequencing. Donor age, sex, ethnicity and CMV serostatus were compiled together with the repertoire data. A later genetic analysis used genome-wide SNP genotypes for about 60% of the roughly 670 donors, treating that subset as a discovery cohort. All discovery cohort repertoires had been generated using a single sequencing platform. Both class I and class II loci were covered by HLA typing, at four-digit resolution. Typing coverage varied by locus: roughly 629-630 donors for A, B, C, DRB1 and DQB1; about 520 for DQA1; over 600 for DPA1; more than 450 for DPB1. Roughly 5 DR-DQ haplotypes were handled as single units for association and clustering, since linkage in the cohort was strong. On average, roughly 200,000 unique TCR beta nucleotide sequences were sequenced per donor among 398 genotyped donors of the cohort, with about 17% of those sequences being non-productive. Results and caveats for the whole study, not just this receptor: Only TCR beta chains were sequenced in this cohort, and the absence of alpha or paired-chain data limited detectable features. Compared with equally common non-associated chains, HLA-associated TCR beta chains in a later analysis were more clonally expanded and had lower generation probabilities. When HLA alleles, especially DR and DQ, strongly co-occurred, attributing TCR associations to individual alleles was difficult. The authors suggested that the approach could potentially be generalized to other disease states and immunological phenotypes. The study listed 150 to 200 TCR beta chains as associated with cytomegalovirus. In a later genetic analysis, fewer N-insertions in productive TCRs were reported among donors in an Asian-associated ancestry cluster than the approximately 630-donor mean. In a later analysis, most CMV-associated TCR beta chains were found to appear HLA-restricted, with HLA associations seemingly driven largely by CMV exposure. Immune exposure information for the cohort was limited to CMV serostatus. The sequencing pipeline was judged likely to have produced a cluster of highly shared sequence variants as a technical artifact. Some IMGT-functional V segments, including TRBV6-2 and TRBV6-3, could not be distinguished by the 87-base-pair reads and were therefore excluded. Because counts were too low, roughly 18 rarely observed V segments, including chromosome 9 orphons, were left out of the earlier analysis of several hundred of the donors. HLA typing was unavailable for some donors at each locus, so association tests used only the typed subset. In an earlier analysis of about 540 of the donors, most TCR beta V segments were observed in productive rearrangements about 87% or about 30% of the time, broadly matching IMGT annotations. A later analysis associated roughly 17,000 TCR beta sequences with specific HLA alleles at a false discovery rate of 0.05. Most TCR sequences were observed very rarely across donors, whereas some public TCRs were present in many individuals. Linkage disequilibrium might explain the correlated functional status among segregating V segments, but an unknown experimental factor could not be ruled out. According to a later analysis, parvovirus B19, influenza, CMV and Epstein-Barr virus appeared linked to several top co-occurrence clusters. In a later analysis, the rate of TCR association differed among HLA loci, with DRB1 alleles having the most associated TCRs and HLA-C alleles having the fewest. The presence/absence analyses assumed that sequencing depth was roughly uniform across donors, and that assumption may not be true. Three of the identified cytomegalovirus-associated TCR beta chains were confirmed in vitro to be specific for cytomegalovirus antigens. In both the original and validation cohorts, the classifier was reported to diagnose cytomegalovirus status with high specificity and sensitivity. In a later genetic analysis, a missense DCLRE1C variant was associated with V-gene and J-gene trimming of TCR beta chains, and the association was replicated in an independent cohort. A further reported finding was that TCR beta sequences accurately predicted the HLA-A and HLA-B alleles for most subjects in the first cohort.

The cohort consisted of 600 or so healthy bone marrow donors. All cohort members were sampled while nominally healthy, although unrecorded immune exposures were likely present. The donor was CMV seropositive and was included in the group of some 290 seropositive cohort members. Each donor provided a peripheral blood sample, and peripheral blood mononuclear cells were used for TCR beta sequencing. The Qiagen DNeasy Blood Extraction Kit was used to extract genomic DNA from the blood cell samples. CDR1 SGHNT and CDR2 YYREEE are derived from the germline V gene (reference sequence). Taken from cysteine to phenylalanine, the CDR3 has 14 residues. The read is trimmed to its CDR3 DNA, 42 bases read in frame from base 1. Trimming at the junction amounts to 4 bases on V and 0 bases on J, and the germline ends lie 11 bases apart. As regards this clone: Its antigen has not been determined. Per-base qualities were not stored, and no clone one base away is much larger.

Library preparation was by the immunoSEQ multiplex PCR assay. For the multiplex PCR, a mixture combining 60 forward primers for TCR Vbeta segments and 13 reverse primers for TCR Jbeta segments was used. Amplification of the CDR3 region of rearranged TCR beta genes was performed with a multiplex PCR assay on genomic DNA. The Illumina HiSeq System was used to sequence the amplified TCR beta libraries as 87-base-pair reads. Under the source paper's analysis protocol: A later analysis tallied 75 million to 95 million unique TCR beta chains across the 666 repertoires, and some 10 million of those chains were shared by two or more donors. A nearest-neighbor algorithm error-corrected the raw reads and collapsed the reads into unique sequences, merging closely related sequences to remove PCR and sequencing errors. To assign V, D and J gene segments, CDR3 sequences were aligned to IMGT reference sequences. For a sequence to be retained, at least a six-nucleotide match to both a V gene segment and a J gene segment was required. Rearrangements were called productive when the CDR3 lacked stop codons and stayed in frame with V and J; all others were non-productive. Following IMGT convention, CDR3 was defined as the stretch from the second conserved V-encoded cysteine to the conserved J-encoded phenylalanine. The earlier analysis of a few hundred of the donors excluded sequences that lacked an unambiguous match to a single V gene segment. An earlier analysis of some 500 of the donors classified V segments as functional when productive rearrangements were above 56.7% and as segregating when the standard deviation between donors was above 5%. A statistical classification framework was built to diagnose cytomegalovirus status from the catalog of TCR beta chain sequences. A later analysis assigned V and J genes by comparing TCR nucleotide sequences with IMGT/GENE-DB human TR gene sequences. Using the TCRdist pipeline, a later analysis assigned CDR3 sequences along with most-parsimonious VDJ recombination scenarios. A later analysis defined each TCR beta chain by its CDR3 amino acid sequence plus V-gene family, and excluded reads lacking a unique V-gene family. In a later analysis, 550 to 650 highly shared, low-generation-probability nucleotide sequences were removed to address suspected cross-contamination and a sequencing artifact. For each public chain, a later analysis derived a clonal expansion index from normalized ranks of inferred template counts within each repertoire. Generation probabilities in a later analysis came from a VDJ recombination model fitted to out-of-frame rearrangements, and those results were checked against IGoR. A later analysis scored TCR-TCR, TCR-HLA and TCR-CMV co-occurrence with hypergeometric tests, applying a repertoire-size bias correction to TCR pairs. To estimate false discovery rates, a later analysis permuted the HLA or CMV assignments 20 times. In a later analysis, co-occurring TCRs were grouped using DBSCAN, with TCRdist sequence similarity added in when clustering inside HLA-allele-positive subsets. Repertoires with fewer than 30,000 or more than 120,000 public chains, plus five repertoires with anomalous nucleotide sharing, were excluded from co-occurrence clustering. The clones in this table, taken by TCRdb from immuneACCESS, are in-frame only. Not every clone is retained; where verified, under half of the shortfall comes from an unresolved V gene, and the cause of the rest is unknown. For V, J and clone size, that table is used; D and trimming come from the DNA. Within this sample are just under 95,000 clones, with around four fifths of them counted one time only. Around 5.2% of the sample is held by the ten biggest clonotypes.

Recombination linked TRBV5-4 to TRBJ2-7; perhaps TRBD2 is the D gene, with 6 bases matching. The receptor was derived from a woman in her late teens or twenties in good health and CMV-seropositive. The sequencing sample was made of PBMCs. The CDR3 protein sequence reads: CASSHFGSSYEQYF. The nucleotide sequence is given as TGTGCCAGCAGCCACTTCGGGAGCTCCTACGAGCAGTACTTC.